This T cell receptor beta chain was retrieved from a study of spatial heterogeneity in lung cancer. Study summary: More than 8.5 raw reads, on average, carried each unique TCR and UMI combination.

TCR cDNA molecules each had a unique molecular identifier. TCRdb re-called the 5' RACE reads through MiXCR, storing one row per CDR3 protein. The table shows roughly 80,000 distinct CDR3 sequences, with around 12% occurring only once. The CDR3 runs 13 residues. Per the germline V gene, CDR1 is GTSNPN and CDR2 is SVGIG (reference sequence). Trimming took 2 bases from V and 5 from J, leaving 10 bases between them. This clonotype showed up just a few times. Time point specified: sample taken at primary tumor resection. No cell sorting; template was whole RNA from tumor, lung tissue or PBMC. The donors were approximately 65 patients with non-small cell lung cancer that was early-stage and untreated.

The material was PBMCs, obtained at surgery. The TCR was taken from a male donor with early-stage non-small cell lung cancer. This chain uses TRBV30 with TRBJ1-5; tentatively, D is TRBD1 (5 bases). The CDR3 nucleotides read TGTGCCTGGAGTACAAGGGGCGATCAGCCCCAGCATTTT. Its translation is CAWSTRGDQPQHF. Complete variable domain (other parts from reference TRBV30 and TRBJ1-5): SQTIHQWPATLVQPVGSPLSLECTVEGTSNPNLYWYRQAAGRGLQLLFYSVGIGQISSEVPQNLSASRPQDRQFILSSKKLLLSDSGFYLCAWSTRGDQPQHFGDGTRLSIL.